Following are 30 T cell receptor beta chains from one sample sequenced in a study of T-cell memory formation after mild COVID-19. TCRdb analysed the 5' RACE reads with MiXCR anew, one entry per CDR3 protein. The sample carries 100,000 to 150,000 distinct CDR3 sequences, about a sixth recorded once. Material: PBMCs or a T cell subset sorted from them (not recorded which). The source is a young man who had mild COVID-19 (a few samples of this study predate the infection). Cell type and time point are not known.

The V call is TRBV7-7, the J call TRBJ2-5; the D gene could be TRBD1 or TRBD2 (5 bases each). This CDR3 has 14 residues. Trimming took 4 bases from V and 5 from J, leaving 14 bases between them. CDR1 and CDR2 from the germline V gene are SSHAT and FNYEAQ (reference sequence). The CDR3 loop is CASSSGTFTETQYF. The CDR3 DNA sequence: TGTGCCAGCAGCTCAGGGACCTTCACGGAGACCCAGTACTTC. Variable domain in full (rest from reference TRBV7-7 and TRBJ2-5): GAGVSQSPRYKVTKRGQDVTLRCDPISSHATLYWYQQALGQGPEFLTYFNYEAQPDKSGLPSDRFSAERPEGSISTLTIQRTEQRDSAMYRCASSSGTFTETQYFGPGTRLLVL.

The chain has TRBV4-3 and TRBJ1-5; D is perhaps TRBD1 (6 bases). The CDR3 sequence is 14 residues long. The germline V gene encodes CDR1 LGHNA and CDR2 YSLEER. V was pared by 3 bases and J by 9 bases, with 15 bases between. DNA for the CDR3: TGCGCCAGCAGCCAGACAGGTTCGGGGGGGCCCCAGCATTTT. Translated, it gives CASSQTGSGGPQHF.

The chain is built from TRBV2 and TRBJ2-5, with D maybe TRBD2 (6 bases). In germline, CDR1 is SNHLY, CDR2 FYNNEI. The CDR3 covers 15 residues. The ends were cut back, 6 bases at V and 7 bases at J, with 21 bases in the middle. Here the CDR3 DNA reads TGTGCCAGCAGGGCCGGGACTCCCGGCTGGGGGACCCAGTACTTC. Amino acids: CASRAGTPGWGTQYF. Variable domain in full (rest from reference TRBV2 and TRBJ2-5): EPEVTQTPSHQVTQMGQEVILRCVPISNHLYFYWYRQILGQKVEFLVSFYNNEISEKSEIFDDQFSVERPDGSNFTLKIRSTKLEDSAMYFCASRAGTPGWGTQYFGPGTRLLVL.

J is TRBJ2-5 and V is TRBV5-1; perhaps TRBD1 as D (5 bases). This CDR3 is built from 13 residues. CDR1 and CDR2 from the germline V gene are SGHRS and YFSETQ. Trimming shortened V by 2 bases and J by 5 bases, and 10 bases separated the two germline ends. The CDR3 sequence is CASSFRGTETQYF. The DNA of the CDR3 is TGCGCCAGCAGCTTTAGGGGTACGGAGACCCAGTACTTC. Variable domain in full (rest from reference TRBV5-1 and TRBJ2-5): KAGVTQTPRYLIKTRGQQVTLSCSPISGHRSVSWYQQTPGQGLQFLFEYFSETQRNKGNFPGRFSGRQFSNSRSEMNVSTLELGDSALYLCASSFRGTETQYFGPGTRLLVL.

This clonotype was seen many times. Here the CDR3 reads CASSQAGPGTSGGATDTQYF. CDR3 in DNA: TGTGCCAGCAGCCAAGCGGGTCCCGGGACTAGCGGGGGGGCAACAGATACGCAGTATTTT. The chain links TRBV4-2 to TRBJ2-3; 16 bases align to TRBD2. CDR1 LGHNA and CDR2 YNFKEQ come from the germline V gene. The CDR3 covers 20 residues. J gave up 3 bases and V 1 base, and 10 bases lay outside the gene matches.

This clonotype has just a few counts. This chain joins TRBV6-4 and TRBJ2-3; D may match TRBD1 or TRBD2 (5 bases each). The V end was cut by 4 bases, the J end by 4 bases, with 12 bases between. CDR3 length equals 14 residues. CDR1 is MRHNA and CDR2 is SNTAGT in the germline V gene. CDR3 in amino acids: CASSVGQGADTQYF. DNA for the CDR3: TGTGCCAGCAGTGTTGGCCAGGGAGCAGATACGCAGTATTTT.

The chain couples TRBV20-1 to TRBJ2-5; D is tentatively TRBD1 or TRBD2 (5 bases each). CDR3 length: 12 residues. Trimming took off 5 bases at V and 5 bases at J, with 12 bases between the two ends. Germline CDR1 reads DFQATT; CDR2 reads SNEGSKA (reference sequence). Written as DNA, the CDR3 is TGCAGTGCTCCTCCGGGACGGGAGACCCAGTACTTC. Amino acids: CSAPPGRETQYF.

In its sample, this clonotype was seen a few times. The rearrangement links TRBV6-1 to TRBJ2-6; TRBD1 matches at 7 bases. Per the germline V gene, CDR1 is MNHNS and CDR2 is SASEGT. There are 17 residues in the CDR3. The ends lost 7 bases at V and 4 bases at J; junction bases unmatched: 13. The CDR3 region is CASNPPTGLYGANVLTF. CDR3 sequence (DNA): TGTGCCAGCAACCCCCCGACAGGGTTGTACGGGGCCAACGTCCTGACTTTC.

The genes are TRBV25-1 and TRBJ1-6; D ambiguous. Germline V CDR1 and CDR2: MGHDK, SYGVNS. This CDR3 contains 14 residues. Trimming took 5 bases from V and 7 from J, leaving 12 bases between them. CDR3 residues: CASSTAGSNSPLHF. CDR3 DNA sequence: TGTGCCAGCAGTACCGCAGGTTCCAATTCACCCCTCCACTTT.

The V gene is TRBV3-1, the J gene TRBJ2-1; 8 bases are a match to TRBD2. Germline V gene lookup returns CDR1 LGHDT and CDR2 YNNKEL (reference sequence). The length of the CDR3 is 16 residues. Germline trimming cut 1 base from V and 0 bases from J; bases unmatched to any gene: 2. DNA for the CDR3: TGTGCCAGCAGCCAAGTAAGCGGGAGCTCCTACAATGAGCAGTTCTTC. It specifies CASSQVSGSSYNEQFF.

V and J are TRBV5-6 and TRBJ1-2; 8 bases are a match to TRBD1. CDR3 length equals 15 residues. Germline V gene sequence: CDR1 SGHDT, CDR2 YYEEEE. The junction had 7 bases not matched to a gene; V was cut back by 0 bases and J by 6 bases. Here the CDR3 DNA reads TGTGCCAGCAGCTTGGGCAGGGGGCGAGTTAATGGCTACACCTTC. Translation gives CASSLGRGRVNGYTF.

At least ten counts were recorded for this clonotype. This chain joins TRBV10-3 and TRBJ2-7; 7 positions agree with TRBD1. The length of the CDR3 is 14 residues. J gave up 3 bases and V 2 bases, and 4 bases lay outside the gene matches. In germline, CDR1 is ENHRY, CDR2 SYGVKD. In DNA form, the CDR3 reads TGTGCCATCAGTGAGAGGGGGCTGGGCTACGAGCAGTACTTC. This translates into CAISERGLGYEQYF.

V and J are TRBV15 and TRBJ1-1, with a weak D call TRBD1 (5 bases). The CDR3 is 14 residues long. The V end was cut by 0 bases, the J end by 5 bases, with 10 bases between. In germline, CDR1 is LNHNV, CDR2 YYDKDF (reference sequence). CDR3 nucleotide sequence: TGTGCCACCAGCAGAGATCTTGGGGGGACTGAAGCTTTCTTT. Its translation: CATSRDLGGTEAFF. The whole variable domain, filled in from reference TRBV15 and TRBJ1-1, reads DAMVIQNPRYQVTQFGKPVTLSCSQTLNHNVMYWYQQKSSQAPKLLFHYYDKDFNNEADTPDNFQSRRPNTSFCFLDIRSPGLGDTAMYLCATSRDLGGTEAFFGQGTRLTVV.

This chain joins TRBV7-2 and TRBJ2-1; perhaps TRBD2 as D (5 bases). The CDR3 is 15 amino acids. Germline V gene lookup returns CDR1 SGHTA and CDR2 FQGNSA. V lost 5 bases to trimming and J lost 6 bases, with 17 bases between them. In DNA form, the CDR3 reads TGTGCCAGCAGCACACGGGGTATCGGGTCCAATGAGCAGTTCTTC. Its translation is CASSTRGIGSNEQFF.

CDR3 in amino acids: CASNLPGQGVNTEAFF. The CDR3 bases are TGTGCCAGCAACTTACCGGGACAGGGGGTTAACACTGAAGCTTTCTTT. J is TRBJ1-1 and V is TRBV28, with 11 bases identical to TRBD1. The CDR3 sequence is 16 residues long. With V trimmed by 7 bases and J by 2 bases, 9 bases remained unmatched. Germline V CDR1 and CDR2: MDHEN, SYDVKM.

This clonotype was counted only a few times. The V gene is TRBV9, the J gene TRBJ2-7, with D unclear. The CDR3 has 13 residues. The germline gives CDR1 SGDLS, CDR2 YYNGEE. Deletions cut 3 bases from V and 6 bases from J, with 13 bases between. The CDR3 protein is CASSGYVSGEQYF. The CDR3 coding sequence is TGTGCCAGCAGCGGGTACGTTAGTGGCGAGCAGTACTTC. Looking up the rest from reference TRBV9 and TRBJ2-7 gives the full variable domain: DSGVTQTPKHLITATGQRVTLRCSPRSGDLSVYWYQQSLDQGLQFLIQYYNGEERAKGNILERFSAQQFPDLHSELNLSSLELGDSALYFCASSGYVSGEQYFGPGTRLTVT.

The chain employs TRBV29-1 and TRBJ2-4, with D unresolved. The germline gives CDR1 SQVTM, CDR2 ANQGSEA. This CDR3 contains 14 residues. V shed 6 bases and J shed 1 base, with 13 bases lying between them. The CDR3 DNA follows: TGCAGCGTCACATTCGGACGGGCCAAAAACATTCAGTACTTC. Encoded protein: CSVTFGRAKNIQYF.

The chain carries TRBV3-1 and TRBJ2-3; 14 nucleotides line up with TRBD2. The CDR3 runs 15 residues. After removal of 8 bases from V and 6 bases from J, the junction contained 7 bases not matched to a gene. Germline V gene lookup returns CDR1 LGHDT and CDR2 YNNKEL (reference sequence). DNA for the CDR3: TGTGCCAGCCGCGGACTAGCGGGGGGAGGGGATACGCAGTATTTT. It yields the protein CASRGLAGGGDTQYF.

The chain recombines TRBV10-3 with TRBJ1-4; 7 bases align to TRBD1. V lost 10 bases to trimming and J lost 5 bases; unmatched junction nucleotides: 13. Per germline, CDR1 ENHRY and CDR2 SYGVKD. This CDR3 contains 15 residues. This CDR3 is CATSGGGQTNEKLFF. The DNA of the CDR3 is TGTGCCACCTCAGGGGGAGGCCAGACGAATGAAAAACTGTTTTTT.

V is TRBV5-1 and J is TRBJ2-3, with D maybe TRBD1 (5 bases). Trimming pared 0 bases from V and 6 bases from J, leaving 11 bases between. Germline V gene sequence: CDR1 SGHRS, CDR2 YFSETQ. The CDR3 runs 14 residues. The CDR3 protein is CASSLEGAGDTQYF. CDR3 nucleotide sequence: TGCGCCAGCAGCTTGGAAGGGGCAGGCGATACGCAGTATTTT.

This clonotype was counted only a few times. The chain carries TRBV9 and TRBJ2-2; TRBD1 matches 7 bases. This CDR3 has 15 residues. V was clipped by 4 bases and J by 1 base; unmatched bases: 4. Germline V CDR1 and CDR2: SGDLS, YYNGEE. CDR3 sequence reads: CASSFRDRNTGELFF. The CDR3 DNA reads as TGTGCCAGCAGCTTTCGGGACAGGAACACCGGGGAGCTGTTTTTT.

J is TRBJ1-1 and V is TRBV20-1; D gene uncertain. V lost 0 bases and J lost 7, with 9 bases in between. The germline V gene has CDR1 DFQATT and CDR2 SNEGSKA (reference sequence). This CDR3 has 12 amino acids. Here the CDR3 DNA reads TGCAGTGCTAGAGATAGTGACCGTGAAGCTTTCTTT. Translated: CSARDSDREAFF.

This clonotype was counted between two and nine times. V and J are TRBV9 and TRBJ2-3, with TRBD2 matching over 12 bases. Germline CDR1 and CDR2: SGDLS and YYNGEE. Losses at the gene ends were 4 bases for V and 6 bases for J; bases not matched to a gene: 12. This CDR3 is built from 17 residues. CDR3: CASSPTSGGYTADTQYF. The CDR3 DNA sequence: TGTGCCAGCAGCCCCACTAGCGGGGGGTACACCGCGGATACGCAGTATTTT. The full variable domain, its missing parts supplied by reference TRBV9 and TRBJ2-3, is DSGVTQTPKHLITATGQRVTLRCSPRSGDLSVYWYQQSLDQGLQFLIQYYNGEERAKGNILERFSAQQFPDLHSELNLSSLELGDSALYFCASSPTSGGYTADTQYFGPGTRLTVL.

The chain has TRBV7-9 and TRBJ2-5; 11 bases match TRBD1. The CDR3 has 17 residues. Germline trimming cut 0 bases from V and 1 base from J; bases unmatched to any gene: 4. The germline V gene encodes CDR1 SEHNR and CDR2 FQNEAQ (reference sequence). The CDR3 nucleotides are TGTGCCAGCAGCTTAGCATGGGGACAGGGGGTCCAAGAGACCCAGTACTTC. Amino acids: CASSLAWGQGVQETQYF.

This clonotype was counted only a few times. The CDR3 region has the DNA TGTGCCAGCAGTGACTCGGGTGTGGCCCAGTATTTT. Its translation: CASSDSGVAQYF. The chain has TRBV6-4 and TRBJ2-3; D gene ambiguous. From germline, CDR1 is MRHNA and CDR2 SNTAGT. This CDR3 has 12 amino acids. Between the trimmed V and J ends, which lost 0 bases and 12 bases, there was a span of 10 bases.

The table lists this clonotype with a few counts. This chain links TRBV15 with TRBJ1-2, with TRBD1 matching 7 bases. V lost 1 base and J lost 4; bases outside the gene matches: 3. Per germline, CDR1 LNHNV and CDR2 YYDKDF (reference sequence). The CDR3 extends over 14 amino acids. In DNA, the CDR3 is TGTGCCACCAGCAGAGTAGGGACAGCCTATGGCTACACCTTC. This gives the protein CATSRVGTAYGYTF.

The gene calls are TRBV4-1 and TRBJ1-2; possible D gene TRBD1, 6 bases. V lost 0 bases, J lost 4 bases, and 12 bases lay in between. The CDR3 totals 15 residues. Germline-derived CDR1 and CDR2 are MGHRA and YSYEKL. The CDR3 nucleotides read TGCGCCAGCAGCCAAGATCGAGGACAGCCCTATGGCTACACCTTC. Its protein is CASSQDRGQPYGYTF.

The gene calls are TRBV24-1 and TRBJ2-3; TRBD2 aligns across 8 bases. In germline, CDR1 is KGHDR, CDR2 SFDVKD. The CDR3 sequence is 15 residues long. Germline trimming cut 5 bases from V and 4 bases from J; bases unmatched to any gene: 7. In DNA, the CDR3 is TGTGCCACCAGTGGGAGCGGGGGTGGCTCAGATACGCAGTATTTT. Translation gives CATSGSGGGSDTQYF.

In nucleotides, the CDR3 is TGCAGCACCCAGGGCGGGGGGAACACCGGGGAGCTGTTTTTT. Translated, it gives CSTQGGGNTGELFF. The chain joins TRBV29-1 to TRBJ2-2; 7 bases line up with TRBD2. Per the germline V gene, CDR1 is SQVTM and CDR2 is ANQGSEA. The junction had 7 bases not matched to a gene; V was cut back by 8 bases and J by 1 base. The CDR3 totals 14 residues.

This clonotype occurred a few times. This sequence joins TRBV20-1 and TRBJ1-1; D is uncertain. V was cut by 1 base and J by 1 base, with 7 bases left in between. The germline V gene encodes CDR1 DFQATT and CDR2 SNEGSKA (reference sequence). This CDR3 region has 13 residues. The CDR3 nucleotides are TGCAGTGCTAGAGGGCAGCCGAACACTGAAGCTTTCTTT. Translated, it gives CSARGQPNTEAFF.